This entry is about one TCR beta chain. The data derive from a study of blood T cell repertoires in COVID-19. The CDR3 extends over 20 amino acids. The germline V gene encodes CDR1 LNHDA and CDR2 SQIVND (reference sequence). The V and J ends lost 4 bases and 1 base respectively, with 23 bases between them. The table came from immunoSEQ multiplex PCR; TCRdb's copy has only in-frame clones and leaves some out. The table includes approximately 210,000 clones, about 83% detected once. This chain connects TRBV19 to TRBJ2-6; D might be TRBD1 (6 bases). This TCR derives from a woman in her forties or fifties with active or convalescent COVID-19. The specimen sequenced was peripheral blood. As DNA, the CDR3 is TGTGCCAGTAGTAGGAACTACGGGACATCCAAAACATCTGGGGCCAACGTCCTGACTTTC. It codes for CASSRNYGTSKTSGANVLTF.